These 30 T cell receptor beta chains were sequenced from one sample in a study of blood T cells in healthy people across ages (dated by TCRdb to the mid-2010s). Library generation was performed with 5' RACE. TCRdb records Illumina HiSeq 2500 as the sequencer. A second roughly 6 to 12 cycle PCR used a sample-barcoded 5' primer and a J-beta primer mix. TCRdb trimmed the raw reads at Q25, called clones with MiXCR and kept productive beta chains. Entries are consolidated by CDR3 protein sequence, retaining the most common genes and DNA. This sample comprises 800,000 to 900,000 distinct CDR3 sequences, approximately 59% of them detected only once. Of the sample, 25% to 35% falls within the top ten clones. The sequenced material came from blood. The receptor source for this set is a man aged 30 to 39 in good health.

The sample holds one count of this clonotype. The CDR3 here is CASSNGFTDTQYF. The CDR3 DNA reads as TGTGCCAGCAGCAACGGGTTCACAGATACGCAGTATTTT. This chain uses TRBV5-5 with TRBJ2-3; the D is unclear. V was clipped by 4 bases and J by 2 bases, with 8 bases between them. The CDR3 consists of 13 residues. The germline gives CDR1 SGHKS, CDR2 YYEKEE (reference sequence).

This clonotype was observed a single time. The DNA of the CDR3 is TGTGCCAGCAGTTGGCAGGGGTCGACAGATACGCAGTATTTT. Translated, it gives CASSWQGSTDTQYF. The V and J genes are TRBV6-2 or TRBV6-3 and TRBJ2-3; possible D gene TRBD1, 6 bases. With 4 bases removed from V and 3 bases from J, the gap between germline ends came to 11 bases. The CDR3 runs 14 residues. Per germline, CDR1 MNHEY and CDR2 SVGEGT.

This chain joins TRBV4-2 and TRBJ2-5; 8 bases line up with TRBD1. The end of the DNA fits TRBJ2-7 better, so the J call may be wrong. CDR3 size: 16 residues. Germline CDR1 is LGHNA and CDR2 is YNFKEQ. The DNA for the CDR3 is TGTGCCAGCAGCCAAGGCGAGAGGGACAGGCTCCACGAGCAGTACTTC. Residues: CASSQGERDRLHEQYF.

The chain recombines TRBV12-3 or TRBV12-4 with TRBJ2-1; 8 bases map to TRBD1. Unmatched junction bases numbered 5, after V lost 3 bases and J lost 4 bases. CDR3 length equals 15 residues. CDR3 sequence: CASSFGTGFYNEQFF. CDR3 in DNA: TGTGCCAGCAGTTTTGGGACAGGTTTTTACAATGAGCAGTTCTTC.

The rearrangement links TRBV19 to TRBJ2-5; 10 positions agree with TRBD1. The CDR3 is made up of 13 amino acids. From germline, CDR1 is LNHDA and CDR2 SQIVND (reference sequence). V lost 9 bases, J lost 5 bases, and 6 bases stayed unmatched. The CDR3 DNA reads TGTGCCAGCCGAAGACAGGGGGCTGAGACCCAGTACTTC. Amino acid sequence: CASRRQGAETQYF.

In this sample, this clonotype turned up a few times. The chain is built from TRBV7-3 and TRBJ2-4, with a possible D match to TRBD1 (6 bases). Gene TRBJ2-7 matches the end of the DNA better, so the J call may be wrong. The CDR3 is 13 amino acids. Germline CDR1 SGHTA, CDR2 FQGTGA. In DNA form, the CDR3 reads TGTGCCAGCAGCTTATTAGGGGGTCTCGAGCAGTACTTC. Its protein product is CASSLLGGLEQYF.

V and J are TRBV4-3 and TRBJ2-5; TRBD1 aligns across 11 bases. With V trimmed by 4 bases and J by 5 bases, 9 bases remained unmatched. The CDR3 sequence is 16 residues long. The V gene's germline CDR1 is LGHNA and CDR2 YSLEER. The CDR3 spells CASSPTDRGLWETQYF. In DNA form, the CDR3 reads TGCGCCAGCAGCCCGACGGACAGGGGGCTTTGGGAGACCCAGTACTTC.

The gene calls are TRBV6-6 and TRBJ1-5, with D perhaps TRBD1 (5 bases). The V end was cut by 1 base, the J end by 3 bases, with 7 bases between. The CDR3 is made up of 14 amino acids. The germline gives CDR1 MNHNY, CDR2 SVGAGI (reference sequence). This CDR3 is CASSYWGYNQPQHF. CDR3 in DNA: TGTGCCAGCAGTTACTGGGGGTACAATCAGCCCCAGCATTTT.

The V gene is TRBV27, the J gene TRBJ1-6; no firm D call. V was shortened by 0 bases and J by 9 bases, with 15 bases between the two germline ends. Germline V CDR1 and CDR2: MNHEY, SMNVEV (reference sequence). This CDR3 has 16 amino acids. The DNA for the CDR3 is TGTGCCAGCAGTTTATCTGGGCGGGTAGATGGTTCACCCCTCCACTTT. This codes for CASSLSGRVDGSPLHF.

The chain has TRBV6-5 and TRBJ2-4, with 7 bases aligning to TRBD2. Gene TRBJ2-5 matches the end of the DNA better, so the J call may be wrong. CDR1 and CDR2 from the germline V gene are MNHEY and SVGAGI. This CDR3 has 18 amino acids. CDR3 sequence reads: CASSYSVLANTASETQYF. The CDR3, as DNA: TGTGCCAGCAGTTACTCGGTACTAGCGAACACCGCTAGCGAGACCCAGTACTTC.

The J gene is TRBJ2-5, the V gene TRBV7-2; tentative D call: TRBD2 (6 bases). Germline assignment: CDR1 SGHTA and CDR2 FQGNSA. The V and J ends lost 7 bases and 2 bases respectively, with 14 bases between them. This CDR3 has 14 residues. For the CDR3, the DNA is TGTGCCAGCACCACACGGGCGGGACAAGAGACCCAGTACTTC. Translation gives CASTTRAGQETQYF.

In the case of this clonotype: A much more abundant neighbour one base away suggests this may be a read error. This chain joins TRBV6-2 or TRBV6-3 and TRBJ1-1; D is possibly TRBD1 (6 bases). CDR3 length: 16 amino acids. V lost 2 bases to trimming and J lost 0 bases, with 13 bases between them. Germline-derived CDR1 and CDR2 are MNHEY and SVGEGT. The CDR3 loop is CASSYAGQTLNTEAFF. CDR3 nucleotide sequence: TGTGCCAGCAGTTACGCCGGACAGACCCTGAACACTGAAGCTTTCTTT.

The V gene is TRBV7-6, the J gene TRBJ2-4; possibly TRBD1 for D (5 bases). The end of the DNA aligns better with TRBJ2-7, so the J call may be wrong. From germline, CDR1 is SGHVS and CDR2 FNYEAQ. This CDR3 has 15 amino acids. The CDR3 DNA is TGTGCCAGCAGCTTAAGCAGGGCTCTCCCCTACGAGCAGTACTTC. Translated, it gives CASSLSRALPYEQYF.

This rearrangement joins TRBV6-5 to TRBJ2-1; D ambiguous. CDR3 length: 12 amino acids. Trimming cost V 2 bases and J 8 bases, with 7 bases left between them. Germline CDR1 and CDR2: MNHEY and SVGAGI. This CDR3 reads CASSYPPDEQFF. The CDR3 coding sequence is TGTGCCAGCAGTTACCCTCCGGATGAGCAGTTCTTC.

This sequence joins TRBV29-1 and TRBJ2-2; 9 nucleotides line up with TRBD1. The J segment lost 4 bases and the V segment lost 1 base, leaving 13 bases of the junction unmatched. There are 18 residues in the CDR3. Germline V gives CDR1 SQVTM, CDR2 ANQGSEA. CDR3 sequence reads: CSVEVKRLGTGITGELFF. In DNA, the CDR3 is TGCAGCGTTGAAGTAAAGAGATTGGGGACAGGGATCACCGGGGAGCTGTTTTTT.

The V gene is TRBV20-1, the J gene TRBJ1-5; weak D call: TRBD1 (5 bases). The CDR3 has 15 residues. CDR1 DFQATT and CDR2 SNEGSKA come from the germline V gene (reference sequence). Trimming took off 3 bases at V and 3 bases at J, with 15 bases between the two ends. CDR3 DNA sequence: TGCAGTGCTAGTCCGCAGGGCGGGAACAATCAGCCCCAGCATTTT. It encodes CSASPQGGNNQPQHF.

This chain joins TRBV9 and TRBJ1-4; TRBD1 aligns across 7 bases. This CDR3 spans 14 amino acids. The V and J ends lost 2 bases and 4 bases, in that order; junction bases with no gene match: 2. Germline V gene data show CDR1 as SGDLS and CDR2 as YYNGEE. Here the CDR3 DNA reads TGTGCCAGCAGCGTGGGACAGCTTAATGAAAAACTGTTTTTT. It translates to CASSVGQLNEKLFF.

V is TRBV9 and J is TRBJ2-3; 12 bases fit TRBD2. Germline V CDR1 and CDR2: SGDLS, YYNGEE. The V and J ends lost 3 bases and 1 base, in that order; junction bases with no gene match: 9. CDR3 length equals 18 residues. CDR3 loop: CASSELAGGAGGTDTQYF. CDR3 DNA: TGTGCCAGCAGCGAACTAGCGGGGGGCGCGGGGGGCACAGATACGCAGTATTTT.

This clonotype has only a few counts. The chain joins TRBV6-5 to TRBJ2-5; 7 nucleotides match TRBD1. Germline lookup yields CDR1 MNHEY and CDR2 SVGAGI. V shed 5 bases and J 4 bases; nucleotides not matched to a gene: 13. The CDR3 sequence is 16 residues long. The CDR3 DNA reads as TGTGCCAGCAGTACCATCGACAGGGCATGGGGAGAGACCCAGTACTTC. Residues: CASSTIDRAWGETQYF.

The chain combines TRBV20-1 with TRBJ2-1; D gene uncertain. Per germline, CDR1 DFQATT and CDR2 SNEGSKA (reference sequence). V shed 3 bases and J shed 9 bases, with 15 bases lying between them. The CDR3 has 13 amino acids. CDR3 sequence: CSASKLVVGEQFF. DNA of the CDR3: TGCAGTGCTAGCAAGCTAGTTGTGGGTGAGCAGTTCTTC.

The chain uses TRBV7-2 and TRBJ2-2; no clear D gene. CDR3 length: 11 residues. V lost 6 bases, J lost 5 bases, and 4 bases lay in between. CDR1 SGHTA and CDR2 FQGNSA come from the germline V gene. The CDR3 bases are TGTGCCAGCAGTCAGACCGGGGAGCTGTTTTTT. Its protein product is CASSQTGELFF.

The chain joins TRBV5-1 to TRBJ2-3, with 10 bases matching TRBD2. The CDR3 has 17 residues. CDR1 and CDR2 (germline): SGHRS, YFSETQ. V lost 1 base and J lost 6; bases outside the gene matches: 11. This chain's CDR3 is CASSLKASGGAEDTQYF. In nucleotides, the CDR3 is TGCGCCAGCAGCTTGAAAGCCAGCGGGGGGGCTGAGGATACGCAGTATTTT.

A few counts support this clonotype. The CDR3 sequence: CASSSGTSGHNEQFF. As DNA, the CDR3 is TGTGCCAGCAGCTCCGGGACTAGCGGCCACAATGAGCAGTTCTTC. The J gene is TRBJ2-1, the V gene TRBV7-2, with 11 bases lining up with TRBD2. CDR1 is SGHTA and CDR2 is FQGNSA in the germline V gene. J gave up 5 bases and V 4 bases, and 4 bases lay outside the gene matches. The length of the CDR3 is 15 residues.

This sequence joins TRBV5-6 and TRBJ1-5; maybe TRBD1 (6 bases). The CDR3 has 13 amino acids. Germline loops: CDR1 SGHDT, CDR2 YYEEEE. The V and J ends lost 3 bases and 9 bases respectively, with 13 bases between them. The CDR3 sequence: CASSYGGVRPQHF. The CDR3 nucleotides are TGTGCCAGCAGCTACGGGGGCGTGCGGCCCCAGCATTTT.

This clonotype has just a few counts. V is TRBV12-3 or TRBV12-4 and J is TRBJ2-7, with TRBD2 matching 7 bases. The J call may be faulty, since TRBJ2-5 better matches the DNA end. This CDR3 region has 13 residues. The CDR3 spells CASSVGGFETQYF. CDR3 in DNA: TGTGCCAGCAGTGTGGGGGGGTTTGAGACCCAGTACTTC.

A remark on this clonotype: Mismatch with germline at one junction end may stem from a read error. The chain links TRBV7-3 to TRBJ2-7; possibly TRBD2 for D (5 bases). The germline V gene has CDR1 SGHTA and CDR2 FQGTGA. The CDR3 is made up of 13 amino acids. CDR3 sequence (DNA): TGTGCCAGCAGCGTAACTAGGATTTCCGAGCAGTACTTC. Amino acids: CASSVTRISEQYF. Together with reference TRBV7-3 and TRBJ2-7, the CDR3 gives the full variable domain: GAGVSQTPSNKVTEKGKYVELRCDPISGHTALYWYRQSLGQGPEFLIYFQGTGAADDSGLPNDRFFAVRPEGSVSTLKIQRTERGDSAVYLCASSVTRISEQYFGPGTRLTVT.

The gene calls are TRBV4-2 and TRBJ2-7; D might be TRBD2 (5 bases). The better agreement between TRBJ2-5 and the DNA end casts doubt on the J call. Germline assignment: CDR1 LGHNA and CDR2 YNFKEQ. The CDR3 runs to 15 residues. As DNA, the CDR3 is TGTGCCAGCAGCCAAGAGGACTGGTCTGTAGAGACCCAGTACTTC. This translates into CASSQEDWSVETQYF.

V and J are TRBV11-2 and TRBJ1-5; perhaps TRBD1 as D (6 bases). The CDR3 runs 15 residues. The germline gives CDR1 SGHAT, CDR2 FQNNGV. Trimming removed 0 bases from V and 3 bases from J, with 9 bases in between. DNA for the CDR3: TGTGCCAGCAGCTTAGACAGGGGTCCCAATCAGCCCCAGCATTTT. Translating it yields CASSLDRGPNQPQHF. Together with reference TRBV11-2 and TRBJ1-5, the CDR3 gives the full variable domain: EAGVAQSPRYKIIEKRQSVAFWCNPISGHATLYWYQQILGQGPKLLIQFQNNGVVDDSQLPKDRFSAERLKGVDSTLKIQPAKLEDSAVYLCASSLDRGPNQPQHFGDGTRLSIL.

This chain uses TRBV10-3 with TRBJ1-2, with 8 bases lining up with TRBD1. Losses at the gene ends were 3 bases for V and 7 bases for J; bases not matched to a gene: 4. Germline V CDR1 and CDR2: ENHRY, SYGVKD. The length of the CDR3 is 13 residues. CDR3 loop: CAISDPRGLGYTF. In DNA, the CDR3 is TGTGCCATCAGTGACCCCAGGGGGCTTGGCTACACCTTC.

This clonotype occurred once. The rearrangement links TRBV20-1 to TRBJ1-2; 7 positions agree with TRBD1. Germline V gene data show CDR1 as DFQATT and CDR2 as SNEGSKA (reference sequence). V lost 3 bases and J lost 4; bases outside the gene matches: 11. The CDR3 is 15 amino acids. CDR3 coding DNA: TGCAGTGCTAGTCCAACGGGACAGCCTATCTATGGCTACACCTTC. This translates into CSASPTGQPIYGYTF.